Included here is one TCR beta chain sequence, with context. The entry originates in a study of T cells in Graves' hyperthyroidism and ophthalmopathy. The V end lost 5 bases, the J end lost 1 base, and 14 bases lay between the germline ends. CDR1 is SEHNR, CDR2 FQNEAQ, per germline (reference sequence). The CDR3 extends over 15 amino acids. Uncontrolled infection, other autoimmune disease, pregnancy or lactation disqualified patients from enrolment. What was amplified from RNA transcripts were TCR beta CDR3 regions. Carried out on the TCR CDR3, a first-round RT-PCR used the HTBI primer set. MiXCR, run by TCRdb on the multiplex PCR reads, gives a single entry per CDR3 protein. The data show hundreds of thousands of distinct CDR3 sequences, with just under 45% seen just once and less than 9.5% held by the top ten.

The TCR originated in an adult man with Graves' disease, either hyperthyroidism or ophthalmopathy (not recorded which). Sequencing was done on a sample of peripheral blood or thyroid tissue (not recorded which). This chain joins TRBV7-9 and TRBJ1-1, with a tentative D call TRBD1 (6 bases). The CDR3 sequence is CASSQVSTGNTEAFF. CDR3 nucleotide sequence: TGTGCCAGCAGCCAAGTCTCGACAGGGAACACTGAAGCTTTCTTT.